One and the same sample provided the 21 T cell receptor beta chains below, sequenced in a study of blood T cell repertoires in COVID-19. Only in-frame clones appear in the TCRdb table, and some are missing; sequencing was by immunoSEQ multiplex PCR. The sample records 250,000 or so clones, 70% to 85% being singletons. The specimen was peripheral blood. Receptor source: a woman aged 80 or older with acute or convalescent COVID-19.

The CDR3 DNA reads as TGTGCCAGCAGCACAGGTCCCGGGACAGGGGGCGCATTTGGGGCCAACGTCCTGACTTTC. Amino acids: CASSTGPGTGGAFGANVLTF. The rearrangement links TRBV3-1 (or the pseudogene TRBV3-2) to TRBJ2-6, with 12 bases aligning to TRBD1. Trimming removed 5 bases from V and 3 bases from J; junction bases left unmatched: 14. CDR1 LGHDT and CDR2 YNNKEL come from the germline V gene (reference sequence). This CDR3 region has 20 residues.

The chain links TRBV30 to TRBJ1-1; the D gene is possibly TRBD1 (6 bases). Looked up from germline, CDR1 is GTSNPN and CDR2 is SVGIG (reference sequence). The V and J ends lost 1 base and 2 bases respectively, with 17 bases between them. The length of the CDR3 is 16 residues. CDR3 DNA: TGTGCCTGGAGTGCTCTGGGGGCGGGTACCAACACTGAAGCTTTCTTT. Amino acids: CAWSALGAGTNTEAFF.

There are a few counts of this clone. J is TRBJ1-6 and V is TRBV15; no firm D call. CDR1 and CDR2 (germline): LNHNV, YYDKDF (reference sequence). Trimming stripped 0 bases from V and 9 bases from J, with 6 bases between. The CDR3 covers 13 residues. In nucleotides, the CDR3 is TGTGCCACCAGCAGAGACCCTACTTCACCCCTCCACTTT. Amino acid sequence: CATSRDPTSPLHF.

The rearrangement links TRBV20-1 to TRBJ2-1; TRBD2 matches 7 bases. The germline gives CDR1 DFQATT, CDR2 SNEGSKA (reference sequence). The CDR3 sequence is 14 residues long. V shed 3 bases and J 2 bases; nucleotides not matched to a gene: 4. The CDR3 here is CSASLGTTYNEQFF. The CDR3 coding sequence is TGCAGTGCTAGTCTGGGGACTACCTACAATGAGCAGTTCTTC.

The V gene is TRBV19, the J gene TRBJ1-1; 7 bases fit TRBD1. The V gene's germline CDR1 is LNHDA and CDR2 SQIVND (reference sequence). Trimming at V came to 4 bases and at J to 1 base, leaving 6 bases not matched to a gene. The CDR3 runs to 15 residues. CDR3 nucleotides: TGTGCCAGTAGTAGAGGGACAGCAAAGAACACTGAAGCTTTCTTT. Translated: CASSRGTAKNTEAFF.

The rearrangement joins TRBV28 to TRBJ2-5, with D possibly TRBD1 on 5 matching bases. V was trimmed by 5 bases and J by 7 bases, leaving 8 bases between them. Germline assignment: CDR1 MDHEN and CDR2 SYDVKM. This CDR3 has 11 residues. In DNA, the CDR3 is TGTGCCAGCAGTATGGACACGACCCAGTACTTC. Translating gives CASSMDTTQYF.

V gene TRBV9 combines with J gene TRBJ1-2, with TRBD1 identical over 9 bases. CDR3 length: 15 residues. Germline values: CDR1 SGDLS, CDR2 YYNGEE. Trimming at V came to 0 bases and at J to 4 bases, leaving 4 bases not matched to a gene. This chain's CDR3 is CASSVVTGGGYGYTF. The CDR3, as DNA: TGTGCCAGCAGCGTAGTGACAGGGGGTGGCTATGGCTACACCTTC.

The chain joins TRBV4-2 to TRBJ2-3; 9 bases match TRBD1. Trimming at V came to 0 bases and at J to 8 bases, leaving 15 bases not matched to a gene. Germline values: CDR1 LGHNA, CDR2 YNFKEQ. The CDR3 covers 18 residues. The CDR3 loop reads CASSQDDKDRGSLGTQYF. CDR3 nucleotides: TGTGCCAGCAGCCAAGATGATAAGGACAGGGGCTCATTGGGTACGCAGTATTTT.

The chain couples TRBV7-2 to TRBJ2-7; the D gene is possibly TRBD1 (5 bases). This CDR3 is built from 14 residues. V lost 5 bases, J lost 7 bases, and 18 bases lay in between. Germline V lookup: CDR1 SGHTA, CDR2 FQGNSA. CDR3 region: CASSPRVPEREQYF. The CDR3 bases are TGTGCCAGCAGCCCCAGGGTCCCCGAGAGGGAGCAGTACTTC.

This clone came up a few times. The chain combines TRBV30 with TRBJ1-3; no definite D call. Germline CDR1 GTSNPN, CDR2 SVGIG (reference sequence). The CDR3 length is 16 residues. V gave up 4 bases and J gave up 2 bases, with 18 bases separating them. CDR3 in DNA: TGTGCCTGGATCCCATCTCCGGGGTCGACTGGAAACACCATATATTTT. As protein: CAWIPSPGSTGNTIYF.

The chain couples TRBV28 to TRBJ2-5, with TRBD1 matching 8 bases. CDR1 and CDR2 from the germline V gene are MDHEN and SYDVKM. Trimming took 4 bases from V and 3 from J; bases not matched to a gene: 10. CDR3 size: 16 residues. The CDR3, as DNA: TGTGCCAGCAGTTCCTCGACAGGGGTGGGGGAAGAGACCCAGTACTTC. Amino acids: CASSSSTGVGEETQYF.

V gene TRBV5-1 combines with J gene TRBJ1-4, with 7 bases that match TRBD1. Germline CDR1 reads SGHRS; CDR2 reads YFSETQ. The V gene end was trimmed by 5 bases and the J gene end by 4 bases; junction bases not matched to a gene: 11. This CDR3 contains 16 residues. The CDR3 reads CASSSWGNRGNEKLFF. The CDR3 DNA is TGCGCCAGCAGTTCATGGGGGAACAGGGGTAATGAAAAACTGTTTTTT.

This clone was seen more than once but under ten times. This CDR3 reads CASSLSFGDTGNTIYF. CDR3 DNA: TGTGCCAGCAGCCTATCCTTCGGGGACACTGGAAACACCATATATTTT. The genes are TRBV7-2 and TRBJ1-3; possibly TRBD1 for D (6 bases). The CDR3 runs 16 residues. V was clipped by 5 bases and J by 2 bases, with 16 bases between them. CDR1 and CDR2 (germline): SGHTA, FQGNSA.

The V call is TRBV5-1, the J call TRBJ1-6; possibly TRBD1 for D (6 bases). V dropped 0 bases and J dropped 6 bases, with 10 bases sitting between them. This CDR3 has 15 residues. CDR1 SGHRS and CDR2 YFSETQ come from the germline V gene. The CDR3 sequence: CASSLATRGNSPLHF. The CDR3 DNA reads TGCGCCAGCAGCTTGGCCACCAGGGGTAATTCACCCCTCCACTTT.

The gene calls are TRBV7-2 and TRBJ1-2; D perhaps matches TRBD1 (6 bases). The CDR3 totals 15 residues. Germline V CDR1 and CDR2: SGHTA, FQGNSA. V lost 3 bases, J lost 6 bases, and 17 bases lay in between. In DNA, the CDR3 is TGTGCCAGCAGCTTTTTCCTACAGGGTTCGAATGGCTACACCTTC. As protein: CASSFFLQGSNGYTF.

This clone was seen only a few times. The rearrangement uses TRBV2 and TRBJ2-7, with 8 nucleotides matching TRBD1. Germline assignment: CDR1 SNHLY and CDR2 FYNNEI. Trimming cost V 3 bases and J 6 bases; bases outside gene matches: 4. The CDR3 loop spans 13 amino acids. The DNA of the CDR3 is TGTGCCAGCAGTGAGGACAGGGCGGCCGAGCAGTACTTC. This translates into CASSEDRAAEQYF.

The V and J genes are TRBV18 and TRBJ1-1, with D unresolved. The germline gives CDR1 KGHSH, CDR2 LQKENI. This CDR3 contains 15 residues. The ends were cut back, 3 bases at V and 1 base at J, with 12 bases in the middle. CDR3 protein: CASSPRGPGNTEAFF. CDR3 coding DNA: TGTGCCAGCTCACCTCGAGGGCCGGGGAACACTGAAGCTTTCTTT.

The V gene is TRBV7-3, the J gene TRBJ2-1, with 9 bases matching TRBD2. Germline values: CDR1 SGHTA, CDR2 FQGTGA. The CDR3 loop spans 20 amino acids. V shed 4 bases, J shed 3 bases, and the junction held 19 bases outside the gene matches. The CDR3 nucleotides read TGTGCCAGCAGCTCCACAGGGCTCAGGGCTAGCGGGATGAACTACAATGAGCAGTTCTTC. Amino acids: CASSSTGLRASGMNYNEQFF.

The chain carries TRBV5-5 and TRBJ1-5; TRBD1 is a possible D gene (6 bases). Trimming shortened V by 1 base and J by 3 bases, and 11 bases separated the two germline ends. This CDR3 comprises 15 residues. CDR1 and CDR2 (germline): SGHKS, YYEKEE (reference sequence). As DNA, the CDR3 is TGTGCCAGCAGCTTGAACGGACAGCTCAATCAGCCCCAGCATTTT. Encoded protein: CASSLNGQLNQPQHF.

This clone is a singleton in its sample. This chain links TRBV5-1 with TRBJ2-7; 9 nucleotides agree with TRBD1. Germline values: CDR1 SGHRS, CDR2 YFSETQ. The CDR3 runs to 15 residues. Trimming at V came to 3 bases and at J to 5 bases, leaving 9 bases not matched to a gene. CDR3 sequence (DNA): TGCGCCAGCAGCTCCCGTAGGGGACAGGGAGACGAGCAGTACTTC. It is translated as CASSSRRGQGDEQYF. Based on the CDR3 plus reference TRBV5-1 and TRBJ2-7, the full variable domain is KAGVTQTPRYLIKTRGQQVTLSCSPISGHRSVSWYQQTPGQGLQFLFEYFSETQRNKGNFPGRFSGRQFSNSRSEMNVSTLELGDSALYLCASSSRRGQGDEQYFGPGTRLTVT.

V gene TRBV11-3 combines with J gene TRBJ2-5; 7 nucleotides line up with TRBD2. CDR3 length equals 17 residues. The V gene's germline CDR1 is SGHNT and CDR2 YENEEA. V lost 2 bases, J lost 5 bases, and 14 bases stayed unmatched. The DNA of the CDR3 is TGTGCCAGCAGCTTAAACACCGGGACTACTGGGAGGGAGACCCAGTACTTC. Encoded protein: CASSLNTGTTGRETQYF.